This TCR beta chain is from a study of T cells in Graves' hyperthyroidism and ophthalmopathy. Study findings and constraints: The model identified upcoming ophthalmopathy a median around 6 months ahead of onset. Blood shared most expanded thyroid clonotypes above 0.001.

This clonotype was recorded at least ten times. Its antigen is unidentified. The source material, RNA transcripts, was used to amplify TCR beta CDR3 regions. HTBI primers were employed in a first-round RT-PCR of the TCR CDR3. Each CDR3 protein is one row after TCRdb ran MiXCR on the multiplex PCR reads. This sample has approximately 330,000 distinct CDR3 sequences, with around 23% found just once. The ends were cut back, 3 bases at V and 9 bases at J, with 6 bases in the middle. The CDR3 consists of 11 residues. The V gene's germline CDR1 is SGHAT and CDR2 FQDESV (reference sequence). Those with hyperthyroidism were 18 to 65 years old, newly diagnosed, and ill for under 2 months. Those patients with uncontrolled infection, other autoimmune disease, pregnancy or lactation were excluded.

The chain uses TRBV11-1 and TRBJ2-1; D uncertain. Input material: blood. The sequence derives from a woman between 50 and 59 years old with Graves' hyperthyroidism. CDR3 region: CASSFLLEQFF. CDR3 bases: TGTGCCAGCAGCTTCCTACTTGAGCAGTTCTTC.